Shown below are 8 T cell receptor beta chains from a single sample sequenced in a study of blood T cells in healthy people across ages. With a J-beta primer mix and a sample-barcoded 5' primer, a second PCR ran roughly 6 to 11 cycles. A single record per CDR3 protein comes from TCRdb applying MiXCR to the 5' RACE reads. This sample has some 1.5 million distinct CDR3 sequences; roughly 28% occur once, and the top ten carry more than 6%. Sequencing input: blood. These receptors all stem from a woman aged 25 to 45 in good health.

The chain couples TRBV12-3 or TRBV12-4 to TRBJ2-6; D call uncertain. The V end lost 6 bases, the J end lost 2 bases, and 5 bases lay between the germline ends. The CDR3 runs 13 residues. The DNA of the CDR3 is TGTGCCAGCAGGCCCCCTGGGGCCAACGTCCTGACTTTC. It is translated as CASRPPGANVLTF.

The chain combines TRBV3-1 with TRBJ1-1; no clear D. Trimming stripped 4 bases from V and 9 bases from J, with 18 bases between. The CDR3 contains 14 residues. Germline assignment: CDR1 LGHDT and CDR2 YNNKEL (reference sequence). The CDR3 region is CASSLGSGATKAFF. CDR3 bases: TGTGCCAGCAGCCTTGGTTCGGGTGCTACTAAAGCTTTCTTT.

A word on this clonotype: The missing conserved phenylalanine or tryptophan at the end of this CDR3 makes a read error likely. The V and J genes are TRBV7-2 and TRBJ2-2, with D perhaps matching TRBD1 (5 bases). Germline lookup yields CDR1 SGHTA and CDR2 FQGNSA. Trimming removed 1 base from V and 2 bases from J, with 8 bases in between. The CDR3 has 15 amino acids. CDR3 DNA: TGTGCCAGCAGCTTAGTGCAGGGAAACACCGGGGAGCTGTTTTGT. It is translated as CASSLVQGNTGELFC.

The gene calls are TRBV20-1 and TRBJ2-1; D not certain. Germline CDR1 is DFQATT and CDR2 is SNEGSKA (reference sequence). The CDR3 totals 12 residues. CDR3 protein: CNVRDPVNEQFF. For the CDR3, the DNA is TGCAATGTACGAGACCCGGTCAATGAGCAGTTCTTC.

This clonotype was observed a few times. V usage is TRBV2 and J usage is TRBJ1-6, with a weak D call TRBD1 (5 bases). Trimming took off 7 bases at V and 10 bases at J, with 14 bases between the two ends. Per germline, CDR1 SNHLY and CDR2 FYNNEI. This CDR3 has 13 amino acids. CDR3 sequence: CASIPGRYSPLHF. In DNA, the CDR3 is TGTGCCAGCATCCCGGGACGTTACTCACCCCTCCACTTT.

In its sample, this clonotype was seen many times. V usage is TRBV12-3 or TRBV12-4 and J usage is TRBJ1-4, with TRBD1 as a possible D gene (5 bases). Trimming removed 2 bases at V and 6 bases at J, with 10 bases between. The CDR3 is made up of 14 amino acids. The CDR3, as DNA: TGTGCCAGCAGTTTATTCGGGGGTGATGAAAAACTGTTTTTT. This encodes CASSLFGGDEKLFF.

The chain has TRBV7-6 and TRBJ1-5; D remains unclear. CDR3 length: 14 amino acids. V was cut by 1 base and J by 6 bases, with 10 bases left in between. The germline V gene has CDR1 SGHVS and CDR2 FNYEAQ. CDR3 DNA: TGTGCCAGCAGCTTAGGGCCGGGGAGTCAGCCCCAGCATTTT. Protein: CASSLGPGSQPQHF.

CDR3 coding DNA: TGTGCCAGCAGGAAGCGGGGGGCATTGGAGACCCAGTACTTC. Its protein product is CASRKRGALETQYF. J is TRBJ2-7 and V is TRBV3-1, with TRBD2 identical over 9 bases. The J call may be mistaken, given a closer DNA end match to TRBJ2-5. Per germline, CDR1 LGHDT and CDR2 YNNKEL (reference sequence). The CDR3 is 14 amino acids.